This T cell receptor (beta chain) was recovered during a study of Graves' ophthalmopathy and Graves' hyperthyroidism. Study-level information: Specimen type is peripheral blood, obtained at initial diagnosis before any treatment. The study, taken as a whole, reports: Blood contained most expanded thyroid clonotypes exceeding 0.001 frequency.

The study amplified TCR beta CDR3 regions using RNA transcripts. A first-round RT-PCR used HTBI primers, followed by a second-round multiplex PCR. TCRdb used MiXCR to reprocess the multiplex PCR reads, holding one entry per CDR3 protein. The sample includes fewer than 400,000 distinct CDR3 sequences, around 19% of them seen just once. Turning to this clonotype: Its antigen is currently unknown.

The sequence derives from a woman between 18 and 29 years old with Graves' ophthalmopathy. Sequenced input: peripheral blood.

This CDR3 is CASSPPLAGVKREQYF. CDR3 sequence (DNA): TGTGCCAGCAGTCCCCCCCTAGCGGGAGTAAAACGCGAGCAGTACTTC. The V and J genes are TRBV12-3 or TRBV12-4 and TRBJ2-7; TRBD2 aligns across 10 bases. V dropped 5 bases and J dropped 6; count of bases not matched to a gene: 13. This CDR3 comprises 16 residues.